Presented here are 14 T cell receptor beta chains from one specimen sequenced in a study of cytomegalovirus exposure and HLA in healthy donors. Researchers ran the PCR with 60 Vbeta and 13 Jbeta primers. Data came from immunoSEQ multiplex PCR; TCRdb stores just in-frame clones and leaves some out. The table has 65,000 to 85,000 clones, more than 55% seen once. Sequencing was done on a sample of PBMCs. The receptors were sampled from a man aged 55 to 70 in good health and CMV-seropositive.

This clone was picked up one time. The V and J genes are TRBV28 and TRBJ1-4; D gene unclear. Germline CDR1 reads MDHEN; CDR2 reads SYDVKM. The CDR3 has 12 amino acids. V was trimmed by 7 bases and J by 0 bases, leaving 3 bases between them. Written as DNA, the CDR3 is TGTGCCAGCATATCAACTAATGAAAAACTGTTTTTT. Protein product: CASISTNEKLFF.

This clone was recorded only once. The chain uses TRBV29-1 and TRBJ2-7, with 7 nucleotides matching TRBD1. The CDR3 spans 12 residues. V gave up 4 bases and J gave up 4 bases; unmatched junction bases: 4. Germline-derived CDR1 and CDR2 are SQVTM and ANQGSEA. The CDR3 sequence: CSVGQGSYEQYF. The CDR3 coding sequence is TGCAGCGTTGGACAGGGCAGTTACGAGCAGTACTTC.

This clone was observed a few times. The V and J genes are TRBV6-4 and TRBJ2-1; 8 bases map to TRBD2. The CDR3 length is 14 residues. Germline CDR1 is MRHNA and CDR2 is SNTAGT. V lost 8 bases and J lost 6; bases outside the gene matches: 9. CDR3 sequence (DNA): TGTGCCAGCGGCCCCAGCGGGGGAGGCAATGAGCAGTTCTTC. It is translated as CASGPSGGGNEQFF.

The J gene is TRBJ1-2, the V gene TRBV19; no firm D call. Looked up from germline, CDR1 is LNHDA and CDR2 is SQIVND (reference sequence). This CDR3 spans 13 amino acids. V was shortened by 3 bases and J by 4 bases, with 9 bases between the two germline ends. In nucleotides, the CDR3 is TGTGCCAGTAGTATTGCACGGGTCTATGGCTACACCTTC. Protein: CASSIARVYGYTF.

The chain uses TRBV19 and TRBJ2-7; 7 bases match TRBD1. CDR1 is LNHDA, CDR2 SQIVND, per germline (reference sequence). The CDR3 sequence is 15 residues long. V gave up 6 bases and J gave up 0 bases; unmatched junction bases: 8. The CDR3 DNA reads TGTGCCAGTAGAGGGTCGACAGGGAGCTCCTACGAGCAGTACTTC. Its translation is CASRGSTGSSYEQYF.

Details on this clone: Other DNA sequences from this sample encode an identical CDR3 as well. The chain links TRBV11-2 to TRBJ2-7; D remains unclear. Germline CDR1 reads SGHAT; CDR2 reads FQNNGV. This CDR3 has 14 residues. Trimming shortened V by 4 bases and J by 1 base, and 11 bases separated the two germline ends. This CDR3 reads CASSSPAESYEQYF. The CDR3 coding sequence is TGTGCCAGCAGCTCACCTGCCGAGTCCTACGAGCAGTACTTC.

This clone was observed a handful of times. This chain connects TRBV28 to TRBJ1-1, with no clear D. The germline V gene encodes CDR1 MDHEN and CDR2 SYDVKM. Between the trimmed V and J ends, which lost 5 bases and 11 bases, there was a span of 24 bases. This CDR3 contains 15 residues. CDR3 region: CASSLAGQTIKSAFF. DNA of the CDR3: TGTGCCAGCAGTCTGGCTGGGCAAACCATAAAGTCGGCTTTCTTT.

V usage is TRBV7-9 and J usage is TRBJ1-1; 7 bases fit TRBD1. The germline CDR1 and CDR2 sequences are SEHNR and FQNEAQ (reference sequence). This CDR3 is built from 15 residues. V shed 5 bases and J 5 bases; nucleotides not matched to a gene: 11. The DNA for the CDR3 is TGTGCCAGCAGCCCCGTGAGCCAGGGGGGAACTGAAGCTTTCTTT. Its translation is CASSPVSQGGTEAFF.

The V call is TRBV6-5, the J call TRBJ1-4; no firm D call. The CDR3 length is 16 residues. Germline lookup yields CDR1 MNHEY and CDR2 SVGAGI. The V end lost 0 bases, the J end lost 5 bases, and 13 bases lay between the germline ends. The CDR3 DNA follows: TGTGCCAGCAGTTACTCGCCATTTGGTGCGAATGAAAAACTGTTTTTT. Its protein is CASSYSPFGANEKLFF.

V usage is TRBV4-2 and J usage is TRBJ1-1; 8 bases fit TRBD1. The J segment lost 6 bases and the V segment lost 5 bases, leaving 5 bases of the junction unmatched. This CDR3 contains 13 residues. Germline CDR1 LGHNA, CDR2 YNFKEQ. The CDR3 DNA reads TGTGCCAGCAGCGGACAGGGATCATCTGAAGCTTTCTTT. Its translation is CASSGQGSSEAFF.

This clone came up once. The gene calls are TRBV30 and TRBJ1-4, with 9 bases fitting TRBD1. From germline, CDR1 is GTSNPN and CDR2 SVGIG (reference sequence). This CDR3 comprises 14 residues. V gave up 8 bases and J gave up 8 bases; unmatched junction bases: 12. The CDR3 DNA reads as TGTGCCGGACTCCCACAGGGGGCCGGGGAAAAACTGTTTTTT. It is translated as CAGLPQGAGEKLFF.

The V and J genes are TRBV30 and TRBJ1-6, with D perhaps matching TRBD1 (5 bases). Germline CDR1 reads GTSNPN; CDR2 reads SVGIG (reference sequence). The CDR3 runs to 14 residues. The germline V and J ends were trimmed by 0 bases and 7 bases, with 10 bases remaining between them. The CDR3 nucleotides read TGTGCCTGGAGTGTACAAAGGGGAAATTCACCCCTCCACTTT. Protein sequence: CAWSVQRGNSPLHF.

V is TRBV5-1 and J is TRBJ1-5; D call uncertain. V was shortened by 3 bases and J by 7 bases, with 20 bases between the two germline ends. CDR3 length: 16 residues. The germline V gene has CDR1 SGHRS and CDR2 YFSETQ. In DNA form, the CDR3 reads TGCGCCAGCAGCTCGGGAAGGGCCCACGACGGGCAGCCCCAGCATTTT. Amino acids: CASSSGRAHDGQPQHF.

This chain uses TRBV2 with TRBJ2-7; 10 bases fit TRBD2. The CDR3 length is 15 residues. V gave up 5 bases and J gave up 4 bases; unmatched junction bases: 8. CDR1 and CDR2 from the germline V gene are SNHLY and FYNNEI. This chain's CDR3 is CASSPPGLAFYEQYF. Written as DNA, the CDR3 is TGTGCCAGCAGTCCTCCGGGACTAGCGTTTTACGAGCAGTACTTC.